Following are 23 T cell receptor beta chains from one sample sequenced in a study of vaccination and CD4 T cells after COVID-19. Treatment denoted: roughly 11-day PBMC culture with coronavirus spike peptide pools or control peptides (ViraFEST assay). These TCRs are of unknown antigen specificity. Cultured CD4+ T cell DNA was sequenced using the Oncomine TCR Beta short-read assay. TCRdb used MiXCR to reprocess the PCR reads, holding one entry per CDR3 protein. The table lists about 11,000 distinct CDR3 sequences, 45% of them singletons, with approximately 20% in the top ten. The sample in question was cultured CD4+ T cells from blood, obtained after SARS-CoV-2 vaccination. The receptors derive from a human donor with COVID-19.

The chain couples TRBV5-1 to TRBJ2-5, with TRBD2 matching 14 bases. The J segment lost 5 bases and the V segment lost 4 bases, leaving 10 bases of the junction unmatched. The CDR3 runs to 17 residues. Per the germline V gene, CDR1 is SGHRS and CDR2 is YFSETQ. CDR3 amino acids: CASSGKTSGGAAETQYF. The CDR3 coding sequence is TGCGCCAGCAGCGGAAAGACTAGCGGGGGGGCCGCGGAGACCCAGTACTTC.

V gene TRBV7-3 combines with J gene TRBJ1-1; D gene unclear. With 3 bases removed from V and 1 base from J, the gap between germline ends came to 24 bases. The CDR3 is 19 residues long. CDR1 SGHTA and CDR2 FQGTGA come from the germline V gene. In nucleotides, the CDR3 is TGTGCCAGCAGCTTTATATCGCTTCAGTCGGCGCCGCCGAACACTGAAGCTTTCTTT. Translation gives CASSFISLQSAPPNTEAFF.

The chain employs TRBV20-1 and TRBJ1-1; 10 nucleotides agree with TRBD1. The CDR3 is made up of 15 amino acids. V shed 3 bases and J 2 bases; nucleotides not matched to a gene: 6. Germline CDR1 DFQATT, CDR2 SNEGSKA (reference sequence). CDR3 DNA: TGCAGTGCTAGCTGGGGGACAGGGGTTAACACTGAAGCTTTCTTT. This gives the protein CSASWGTGVNTEAFF.

The CDR3 DNA reads TGTGCCAGCAGCCTAGGGTTGAGTGGTTCACCCCTCCACTTT. This gives the protein CASSLGLSGSPLHF. The rearrangement uses TRBV3-1 and TRBJ1-6; no firm D call. Germline V CDR1 and CDR2: LGHDT, YNNKEL (reference sequence). The V end lost 4 bases, the J end lost 9 bases, and 13 bases lay between the germline ends. The CDR3 contains 14 residues.

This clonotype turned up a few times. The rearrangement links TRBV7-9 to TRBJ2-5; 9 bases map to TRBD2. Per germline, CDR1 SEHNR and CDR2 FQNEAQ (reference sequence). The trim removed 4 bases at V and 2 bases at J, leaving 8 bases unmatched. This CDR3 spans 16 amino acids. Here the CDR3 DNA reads TGTGCCAGCAGCTCCCTTAGCGGGGGAAAACAAGAGACCCAGTACTTC. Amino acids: CASSSLSGGKQETQYF.

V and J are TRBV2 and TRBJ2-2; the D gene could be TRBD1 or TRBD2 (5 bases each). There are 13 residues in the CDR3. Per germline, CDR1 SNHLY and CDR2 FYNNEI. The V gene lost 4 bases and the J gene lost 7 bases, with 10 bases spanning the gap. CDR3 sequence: CASSVQGRGELFF. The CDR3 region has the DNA TGTGCCAGCAGTGTGCAGGGACGCGGGGAGCTGTTTTTT. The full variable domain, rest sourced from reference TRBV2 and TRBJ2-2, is EPEVTQTPSHQVTQMGQEVILRCVPISNHLYFYWYRQILGQKVEFLVSFYNNEISEKSEIFDDQFSVERPDGSNFTLKIRSTKLEDSAMYFCASSVQGRGELFFGEGSRLTVL.

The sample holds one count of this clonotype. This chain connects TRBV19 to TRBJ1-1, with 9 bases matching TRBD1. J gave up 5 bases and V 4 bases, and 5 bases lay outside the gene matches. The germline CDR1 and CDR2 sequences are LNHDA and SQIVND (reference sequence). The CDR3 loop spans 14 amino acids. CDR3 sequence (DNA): TGTGCCAGTAGTACCCTCGGGACAGGGACTGAAGCTTTCTTT. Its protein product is CASSTLGTGTEAFF.

The CDR3 DNA is TGCAGTCCCTACATGATGGGGCAAGAGACCCAGTACTTC. Translation: CSPYMMGQETQYF. The chain employs TRBV20-1 and TRBJ2-5; D is ambiguous. Trimming pared 8 bases from V and 2 bases from J, leaving 15 bases between. Looked up from germline, CDR1 is DFQATT and CDR2 is SNEGSKA (reference sequence). This CDR3 spans 13 amino acids.

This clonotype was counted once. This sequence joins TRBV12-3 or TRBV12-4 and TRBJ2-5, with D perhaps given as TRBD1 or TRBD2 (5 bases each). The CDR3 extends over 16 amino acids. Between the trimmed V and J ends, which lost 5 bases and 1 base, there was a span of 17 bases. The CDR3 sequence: CASSLGTGRPQETQYF. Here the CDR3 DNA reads TGTGCCAGCAGTCTGGGGACGGGGCGGCCCCAAGAGACCCAGTACTTC.

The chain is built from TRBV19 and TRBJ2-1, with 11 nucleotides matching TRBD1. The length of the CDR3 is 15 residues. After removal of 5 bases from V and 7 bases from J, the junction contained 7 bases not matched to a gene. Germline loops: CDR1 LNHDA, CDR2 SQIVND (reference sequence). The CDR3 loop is CASSQGQGAWNEQFF. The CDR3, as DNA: TGTGCCAGTAGTCAAGGACAGGGGGCTTGGAATGAGCAGTTCTTC.

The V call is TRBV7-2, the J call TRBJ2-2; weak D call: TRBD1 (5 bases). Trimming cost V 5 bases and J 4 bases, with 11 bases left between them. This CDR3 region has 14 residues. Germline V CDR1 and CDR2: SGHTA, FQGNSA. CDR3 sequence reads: CASSADSVTGELFF. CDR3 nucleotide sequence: TGTGCCAGCAGCGCAGACAGTGTCACCGGGGAGCTGTTTTTT.

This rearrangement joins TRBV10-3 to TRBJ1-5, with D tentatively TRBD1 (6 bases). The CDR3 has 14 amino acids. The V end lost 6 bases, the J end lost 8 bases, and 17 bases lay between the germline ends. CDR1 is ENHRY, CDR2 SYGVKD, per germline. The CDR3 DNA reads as TGTGCCATCAGCGTGGGACACCGAATCGAGCCCCAGCATTTT. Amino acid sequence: CAISVGHRIEPQHF.

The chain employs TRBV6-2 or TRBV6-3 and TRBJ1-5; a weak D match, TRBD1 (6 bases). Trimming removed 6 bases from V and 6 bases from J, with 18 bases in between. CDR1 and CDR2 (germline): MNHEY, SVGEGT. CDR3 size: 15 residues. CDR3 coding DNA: TGTGCCAGCAGCGACACAGGGCTACCGGGTCAGCCCCAGCATTTT. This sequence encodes CASSDTGLPGQPQHF.

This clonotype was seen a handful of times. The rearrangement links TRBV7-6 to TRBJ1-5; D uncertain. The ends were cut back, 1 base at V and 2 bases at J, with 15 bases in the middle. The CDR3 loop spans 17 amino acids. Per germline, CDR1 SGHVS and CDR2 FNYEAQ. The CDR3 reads CASSLVPATTGNQPQHF. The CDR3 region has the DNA TGTGCCAGCAGCTTAGTGCCTGCGACCACCGGCAATCAGCCCCAGCATTTT.

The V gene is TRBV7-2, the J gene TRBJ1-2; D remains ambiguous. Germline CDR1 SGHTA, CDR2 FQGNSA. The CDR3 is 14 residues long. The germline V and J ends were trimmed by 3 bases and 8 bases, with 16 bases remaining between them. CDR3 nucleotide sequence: TGTGCCAGCAGCTTGGCGGGTCCCGAGCGAGGCTACACCTTC. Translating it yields CASSLAGPERGYTF.

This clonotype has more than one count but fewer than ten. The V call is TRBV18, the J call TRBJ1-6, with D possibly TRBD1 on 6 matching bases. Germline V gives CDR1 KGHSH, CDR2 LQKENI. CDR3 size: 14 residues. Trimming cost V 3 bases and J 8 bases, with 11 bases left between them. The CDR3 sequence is CASSPDSQHSPLHF. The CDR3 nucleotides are TGTGCCAGCTCACCGGACAGTCAGCATTCACCCCTCCACTTT.

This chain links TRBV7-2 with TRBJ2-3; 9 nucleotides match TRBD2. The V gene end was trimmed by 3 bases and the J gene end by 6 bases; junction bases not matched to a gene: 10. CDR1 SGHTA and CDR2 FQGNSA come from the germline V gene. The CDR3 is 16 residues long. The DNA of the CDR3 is TGTGCCAGCAGCTTCCCCGCGGGACTAGCATCCGATACGCAGTATTTT. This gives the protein CASSFPAGLASDTQYF.

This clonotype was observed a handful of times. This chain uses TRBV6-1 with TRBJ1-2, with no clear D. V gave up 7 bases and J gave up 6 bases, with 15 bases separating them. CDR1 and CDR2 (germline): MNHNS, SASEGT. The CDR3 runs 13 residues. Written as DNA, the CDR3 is TGTGCCAGCAAATTGGACTTCGGCAATGGCTACACCTTC. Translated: CASKLDFGNGYTF.

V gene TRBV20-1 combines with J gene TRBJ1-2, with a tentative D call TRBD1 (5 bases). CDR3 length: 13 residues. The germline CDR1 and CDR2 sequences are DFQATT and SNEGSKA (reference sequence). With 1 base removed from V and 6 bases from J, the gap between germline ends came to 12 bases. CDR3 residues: CSARVAGTDGYTF. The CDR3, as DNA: TGCAGTGCTAGAGTCGCCGGGACCGATGGCTACACCTTC.

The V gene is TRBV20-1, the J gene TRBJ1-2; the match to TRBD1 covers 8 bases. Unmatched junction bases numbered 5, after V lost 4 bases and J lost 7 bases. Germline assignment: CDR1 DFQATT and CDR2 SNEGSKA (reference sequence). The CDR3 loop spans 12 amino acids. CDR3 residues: CSATDRGGGYTF. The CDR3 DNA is TGCAGTGCTACCGACAGGGGTGGTGGCTACACCTTC.

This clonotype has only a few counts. CDR3 amino acids: CAPEIAQDTQYF. In DNA, the CDR3 is TGTGCCCCGGAGATAGCTCAAGATACGCAGTATTTT. V usage is TRBV7-9 and J usage is TRBJ2-3; D not certain. This CDR3 has 12 amino acids. The V and J ends lost 11 bases and 5 bases respectively, with 14 bases between them. CDR1 and CDR2 from the germline V gene are SEHNR and FQNEAQ (reference sequence).

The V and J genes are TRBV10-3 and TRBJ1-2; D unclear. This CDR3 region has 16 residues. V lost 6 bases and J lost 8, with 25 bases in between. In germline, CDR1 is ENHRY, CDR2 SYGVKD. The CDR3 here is CAIRRPGQANSGGYTF. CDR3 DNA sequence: TGTGCCATCAGGAGGCCTGGGCAGGCCAACTCAGGAGGCTACACCTTC.

The CDR3 protein is CASSVATQETQYF. The CDR3 bases are TGTGCCAGCAGCGTGGCGACTCAAGAGACCCAGTACTTC. The V gene is TRBV9, the J gene TRBJ2-5; unclear D gene. Germline values: CDR1 SGDLS, CDR2 YYNGEE. V was shortened by 2 bases and J by 2 bases, with 7 bases between the two germline ends. There are 13 residues in the CDR3.